The 18 T cell receptor beta chains reported below all come from one sample, sequenced in a study of blood T cell repertoires in COVID-19. Sequencing was performed with immunoSEQ multiplex PCR; in TCRdb, only in-frame clones are kept and a portion is missing. The sample lists approximately 240,000 clones; approximately 81% were seen once. Sequencing was carried out using peripheral blood. Receptor source: a woman at least 80 years old with active or convalescent COVID-19.

This clone was picked up one time. The CDR3 bases are TGTGCCAGCAGCCGCGGGAGGAGCACAGATACGCAGTATTTT. It codes for CASSRGRSTDTQYF. This chain uses TRBV11-3 with TRBJ2-3; 8 nucleotides match TRBD2. The germline CDR1 and CDR2 sequences are SGHNT and YENEEA. Trimming removed 5 bases from V and 0 bases from J; junction bases left unmatched: 1. The CDR3 spans 14 residues.

The V gene is TRBV2, the J gene TRBJ2-7, with TRBD2 matching over 15 bases. V was clipped by 7 bases and J by 6 bases; unmatched bases: 4. The CDR3 has 14 residues. The V gene's germline CDR1 is SNHLY and CDR2 FYNNEI. The CDR3 DNA reads as TGTGCCAGCACCGGACTAGCGGGAGGGCTCGAGCAGTACTTC. It codes for CASTGLAGGLEQYF.

This chain connects TRBV2 to TRBJ2-3; TRBD2 matches at 10 bases. V shed 10 bases and J 5 bases; nucleotides not matched to a gene: 9. The CDR3 consists of 14 residues. In germline, CDR1 is SNHLY, CDR2 FYNNEI. The CDR3 here is CATSTSGKKDTQYF. The DNA for the CDR3 is TGTGCCACATCAACTAGCGGGAAGAAAGATACGCAGTATTTT.

The genes are TRBV20-1 and TRBJ2-1, with a tentative D call TRBD1 (6 bases). Trimming pared 3 bases from V and 9 bases from J, leaving 12 bases between. CDR3 length: 12 residues. From germline, CDR1 is DFQATT and CDR2 SNEGSKA (reference sequence). CDR3 DNA: TGCAGTGCTAGTTCACAGGGAAGTGAGCAGTTCTTC. It translates to CSASSQGSEQFF.

This chain connects TRBV12-3 or TRBV12-4 to TRBJ1-5, with D maybe TRBD1 (5 bases). With 6 bases removed from V and 8 bases from J, the gap between germline ends came to 14 bases. This CDR3 contains 13 residues. CDR3 region: CASSTSQGKPQHF. CDR3 nucleotide sequence: TGTGCCAGCAGCACCTCCCAGGGTAAGCCCCAGCATTTT.

The chain couples TRBV5-1 to TRBJ1-2, with D perhaps matching TRBD1 (5 bases). Germline assignment: CDR1 SGHRS and CDR2 YFSETQ. This CDR3 has 13 amino acids. Trimming stripped 4 bases from V and 2 bases from J, with 9 bases between. The CDR3 spells CASSPDSNYGYTF. CDR3 nucleotides: TGCGCCAGCAGCCCAGACAGCAACTATGGCTACACCTTC. Based on the CDR3 plus reference TRBV5-1 and TRBJ1-2, the full variable domain is KAGVTQTPRYLIKTRGQQVTLSCSPISGHRSVSWYQQTPGQGLQFLFEYFSETQRNKGNFPGRFSGRQFSNSRSEMNVSTLELGDSALYLCASSPDSNYGYTFGSGTRLTVV.

V usage is TRBV6-2 or TRBV6-3 and J usage is TRBJ2-1; weak D call: TRBD1 (6 bases). V gave up 0 bases and J gave up 9 bases, with 12 bases separating them. Germline V gene lookup returns CDR1 MNHEY and CDR2 SVGEGT. The CDR3 is 14 residues long. Here the CDR3 reads CASSYSTGRTEQFF. The CDR3 DNA follows: TGTGCCAGCAGTTACTCGACAGGCCGGACTGAGCAGTTCTTC.

The chain has TRBV9 and TRBJ2-3; 7 nucleotides agree with TRBD1. The CDR3 covers 15 residues. From germline, CDR1 is SGDLS and CDR2 YYNGEE. V shed 3 bases, J shed 1 base, and the junction held 5 bases outside the gene matches. CDR3 in DNA: TGTGCCAGCAGCGCCAGGGGGTACGGCACAGATACGCAGTATTTT. It specifies CASSARGYGTDTQYF.

The gene calls are TRBV2 and TRBJ2-7; D gene unclear. Trimming removed 5 bases at V and 3 bases at J, with 8 bases between. This CDR3 contains 12 residues. Looked up from germline, CDR1 is SNHLY and CDR2 is FYNNEI. In DNA form, the CDR3 reads TGTGCCAGCAGTACTAAACACTACGAGCAGTACTTC. Protein sequence: CASSTKHYEQYF.

There are a few counts of this clone. This chain connects TRBV19 to TRBJ1-5, with D maybe TRBD1 (6 bases). V was trimmed by 5 bases and J by 1 base, leaving 12 bases between them. There are 15 residues in the CDR3. The V gene's germline CDR1 is LNHDA and CDR2 SQIVND (reference sequence). CDR3 region: CASSSNRVSNQPQHF. The CDR3 DNA reads TGTGCCAGTAGTTCAAACAGGGTAAGCAATCAGCCCCAGCATTTT.

The rearrangement links TRBV6-2 or TRBV6-3 to TRBJ2-1, with TRBD1 identical over 7 bases. The germline CDR1 and CDR2 sequences are MNHEY and SVGEGT. V trimming: 5 bases; J trimming: 5 bases; junction bases outside the gene matches: 12. The CDR3 consists of 16 residues. The chain's CDR3 is CASSSLGTAKDNEQFF. The CDR3 DNA reads TGTGCCAGCAGTAGCCTTGGGACAGCAAAAGACAATGAGCAGTTCTTC.

The table lists this clone with a few counts. This chain uses TRBV7-9 with TRBJ2-7; the match to TRBD1 covers 8 bases. Germline V gives CDR1 SEHNR, CDR2 FQNEAQ (reference sequence). The CDR3 is 15 amino acids. Trimming took 2 bases from V and 3 from J; bases not matched to a gene: 6. The CDR3 sequence: CASSLMTGDFYEQYF. Here the CDR3 DNA reads TGTGCCAGCAGCTTAATGACAGGGGATTTCTACGAGCAGTACTTC. The full variable domain, in which reference TRBV7-9 and TRBJ2-7 provide the parts outside the CDR3, is DTGVSQNPRHKITKRGQNVTFRCDPISEHNRLYWYRQTLGQGPEFLTYFQNEAQLEKSRLLSDRFSAERPKGSFSTLEIQRTEQGDSAMYLCASSLMTGDFYEQYFGPGTRLTVT.

The table lists this clone with a count of one. The CDR3: CASSQVWGDPYNEQFF. DNA for the CDR3: TGCGCCAGCAGCCAAGTCTGGGGGGATCCTTACAATGAGCAGTTCTTC. The chain has TRBV4-3 and TRBJ2-1, with D perhaps matching TRBD2 (6 bases). The germline V gene has CDR1 LGHNA and CDR2 YSLEER. The CDR3 has 16 amino acids. Trimming cost V 1 base and J 4 bases, with 14 bases left between them.

V is TRBV7-9 and J is TRBJ2-2; weak D call: TRBD2 (6 bases). Per the germline V gene, CDR1 is SEHNR and CDR2 is FQNEAQ (reference sequence). Trimming shortened V by 11 bases and J by 7 bases, and 17 bases separated the two germline ends. There are 13 residues in the CDR3. The CDR3 region is CAGSSSGDGELFF. The CDR3 DNA follows: TGTGCCGGATCTTCTTCGGGGGACGGGGAGCTGTTTTTT.

V gene TRBV4-1 combines with J gene TRBJ2-1, with TRBD2 identical over 11 bases. The CDR3 runs 13 residues. Germline CDR1 and CDR2: MGHRA and YSYEKL. The V segment lost 10 bases and the J segment 8 bases; nucleotides outside the gene matches: 7. The CDR3 sequence is CATKGSGRDEQFF. In DNA, the CDR3 is TGCGCCACCAAGGGTAGCGGGAGGGATGAGCAGTTCTTC.

This chain uses TRBV5-1 with TRBJ1-4, with D possibly TRBD1 on 6 matching bases. The CDR3 consists of 13 residues. From germline, CDR1 is SGHRS and CDR2 YFSETQ. V lost 4 bases, J lost 8 bases, and 12 bases lay in between. The DNA of the CDR3 is TGCGCCAGCAGCCCCGGGACAAGCGAAAAACTGTTTTTT. As protein: CASSPGTSEKLFF.

The chain combines TRBV7-2 with TRBJ2-1, with D possibly being TRBD1 (6 bases). CDR1 is SGHTA and CDR2 is FQGNSA in the germline V gene. The V gene lost 5 bases and the J gene lost 4 bases, with 15 bases spanning the gap. This CDR3 is built from 15 residues. CDR3 loop: CASSPGAEPYNEQFF. Written as DNA, the CDR3 is TGTGCCAGCAGCCCAGGGGCGGAACCATACAATGAGCAGTTCTTC. Supplemented by reference TRBV7-2 and TRBJ2-1, the full variable domain reads GAGVSQSPSNKVTEKGKDVELRCDPISGHTALYWYRQSLGQGLEFLIYFQGNSAPDKSGLPSDRFSAERTGGSVSTLTIQRTQQEDSAVYLCASSPGAEPYNEQFFGPGTRLTVL.

The gene calls are TRBV19 and TRBJ2-7, with 11 positions matching TRBD2. CDR3 length equals 18 residues. V was clipped by 6 bases and J by 4 bases; unmatched bases: 17. Germline V CDR1 and CDR2: LNHDA, SQIVND (reference sequence). The CDR3 DNA reads as TGTGCCAGTAGCCATGGGGGATCCCGACTAGCGGGACTGTACGAGCAGTACTTC. As protein: CASSHGGSRLAGLYEQYF.